The present entry profiles one T cell receptor (beta chain) with its context. The specificity of this receptor is unknown. To determine HCMV serostatus, a commercial ELISA kit was used to detect HCMV-specific IgG in serum. Peripheral blood mononuclear cells were isolated from blood by Ficoll density gradient centrifugation. The sample is drawn from a study of T cells expressing NK-cell markers (TCRdb year 2020). Study-wide context: About 8 donors provided sorted CD3+CD56+NKG2C+, CD3+CD56+NKG2C- and CD3+CD56-NKG2C+ T-cell subsets, whose TCR beta-chain repertoires were profiled. Libraries were sequenced as 2 x 150 bp reads on Illumina HiSeq 2000/2500, MiSeq or NextSeq. Seven of the eight sequenced donors were HCMV-seropositive and one was HCMV-seronegative. The study sequenced eight donors, all healthy volunteers chosen at random: three men and five women.

The CDR3 sequence holds 15 residues, the cysteine and phenylalanine included. Nucleotide data are not available. The sequencer listed for this sample is Illumina HiSeq 2000. TCR beta cDNA libraries were prepared using 5'RACE template switching, which introduced a universal primer site and unique molecular identifiers. cDNA synthesis was primed from the TCR beta constant segment, followed by two successive PCR amplification steps. In the paper's pipeline: MIGEC handled demultiplexing of the reads and grouping by UMI, while MiTCR was used to assemble and quantify clonotypes. Only TCR cDNA sequences supported by at least two reads were kept to exclude erroneous sequences. The tcR package was used for downstream repertoire analysis, and clonotypes were matched across fractions by CDR3 nucleotide sequence plus V segment. VDJmatch was used to annotate antigen specificity against VDJdb, with one amino acid substitution in CDR3 allowed. After TCRdb reprocessed the reads, each CDR3 protein sequence was kept as one row, without DNA. These V and J calls derive from TCRdb rather than the authors' analysis. The table of this sample itemizes over 350,000 distinct CDR3 sequences. About 10% of the sample is taken by the ten largest.

Paper-wide results and their limitations: Those dominant clonotypes were again the most abundant among CD3+CD56-NKG2C+ cells in four donors, at roughly 28.3-60.1%. In 6 or 7 donors, the dominant CD3+CD56+NKG2C+ clonotypes ranked among the top 10 CD8+ clonotypes, making up 1.0-7.0% of CD8+ T cells. Whether the expanded NKG2C-expressing T cell clones were specific for HCMV antigens remained unclear.

The chain uses TRBV12-3 or TRBV12-4 and TRBJ2-1; TCRdb picks TRBD1, but there is no DNA to check that call. The receptor was derived from a woman aged 45-60 years in good health. Donor details come from another sample of the same person, matched by shared clones. Sequenced: blood T cells: a sorted CD56 or NKG2C T cell subset, CD4+ or CD8+ T cells, or bulk PBMC T cells (not recorded which). Here the CDR3 is given as CASSFGQGVIDEQFF.